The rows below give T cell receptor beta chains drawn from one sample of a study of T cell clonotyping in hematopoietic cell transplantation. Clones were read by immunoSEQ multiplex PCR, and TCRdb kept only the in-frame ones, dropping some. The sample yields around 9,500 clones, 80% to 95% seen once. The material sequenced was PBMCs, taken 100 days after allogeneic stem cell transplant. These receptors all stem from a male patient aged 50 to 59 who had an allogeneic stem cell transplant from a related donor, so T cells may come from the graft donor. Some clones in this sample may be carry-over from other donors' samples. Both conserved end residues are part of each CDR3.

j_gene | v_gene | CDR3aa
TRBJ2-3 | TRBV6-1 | CASSGRGLGTDTQYF
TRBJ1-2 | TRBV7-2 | CASSLSPSDGYTF
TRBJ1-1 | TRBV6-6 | CASTHERANTEAFF
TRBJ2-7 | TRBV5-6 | CASSFGRSYEQYF
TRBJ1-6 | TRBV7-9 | CASSPGTPNSPLHF
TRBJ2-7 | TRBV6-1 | CASSESQSYEQYF
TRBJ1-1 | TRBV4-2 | CASSQDVSRDGTEAFF
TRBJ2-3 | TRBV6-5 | CATRVAGGKQYF
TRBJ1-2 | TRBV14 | CASSPRPIYGYTF
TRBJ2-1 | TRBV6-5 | CASRRGRPYNEQFF
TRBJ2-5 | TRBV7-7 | CASSLADRGETQYF
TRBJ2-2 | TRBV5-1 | CASSSGGVNTGELFF
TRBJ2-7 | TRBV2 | CASRDTGTVYEQYF
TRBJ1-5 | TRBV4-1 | CASSQVLFIPTGRLNQPQHF
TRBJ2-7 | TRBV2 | CASSLGQGTFEQYF
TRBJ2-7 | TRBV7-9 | CASSSGTTSGHYEQYF
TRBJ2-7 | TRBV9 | CASSSGPRTYEQYF
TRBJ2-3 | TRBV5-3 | CARSLRRVASTDTQYF
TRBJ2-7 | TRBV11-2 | CASSPTDYEQYF
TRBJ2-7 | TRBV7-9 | CASSTTSGEQYF
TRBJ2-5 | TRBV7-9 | CASRDKTGSQETQYF
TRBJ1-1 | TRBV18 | CASSPAGTGSEAFF
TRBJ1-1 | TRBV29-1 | CSVLKGRNTEAFF
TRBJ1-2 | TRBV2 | CASSGGTLYGYTF
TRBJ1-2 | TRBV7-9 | CASSPYSGTGGLLYGYTF
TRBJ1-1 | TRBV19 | CASSIGWSGTEAFF
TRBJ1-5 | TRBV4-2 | CASSYFGGSVSNQPQHF
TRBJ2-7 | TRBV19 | CASSNSREYEQYF
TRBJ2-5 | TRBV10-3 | CAISEGTVGETQYF
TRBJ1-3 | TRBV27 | CASSSRNRAGNTIYF
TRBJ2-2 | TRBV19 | CASSIGSGSGELFF
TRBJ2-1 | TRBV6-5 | CASSSSGNSHPLQFF
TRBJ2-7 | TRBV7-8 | CASSLGLWREDLYEQYF
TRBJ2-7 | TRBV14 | CASSQPPHEQYF
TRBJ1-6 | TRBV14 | CASSQGSGSPLHF
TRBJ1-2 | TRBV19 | CASSIVRSNGYTF
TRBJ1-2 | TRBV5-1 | CASSSPNGDGYTF
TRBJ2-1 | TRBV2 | CASLSRGGGNEQFF
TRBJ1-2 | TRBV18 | CASSPQGLQLFNYGYTF
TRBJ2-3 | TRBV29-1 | CSVENLLGRGTDTQYF
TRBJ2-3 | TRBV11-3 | CASSQGTSPGTDTQYF
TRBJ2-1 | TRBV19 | CASSMAAGYNEQFF
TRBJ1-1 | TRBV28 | CASSTPSDRLAFF
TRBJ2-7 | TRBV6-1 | CATQWGQGQSEQYF
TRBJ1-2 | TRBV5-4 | CASSLDGANYGYTF
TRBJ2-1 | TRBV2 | CASSAVTGSYNEQFF
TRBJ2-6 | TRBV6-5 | CASSYGAGANVLTF
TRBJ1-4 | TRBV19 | CASGRNGSGKEKLFF
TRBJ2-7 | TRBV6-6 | CASSYDGYGQYF
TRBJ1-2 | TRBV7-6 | CASSFWTRDKDNYGYTF
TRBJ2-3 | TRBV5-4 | CASSSSTDTQYF
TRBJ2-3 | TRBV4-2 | CASSWTLSGTDTQYF
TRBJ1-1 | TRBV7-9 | CASSFELNTEAFF